The clone carrying this T cell receptor beta chain was counted a few times. Its antigen is not known. The sample comes from a study of a mutant IDH1 vaccine in newly diagnosed glioma. Germline V gene data show CDR1 as MNHNS and CDR2 as SASEGT. The CDR3 runs to 13 residues. V was pared by 5 bases and J by 2 bases, with 9 bases between. The method was immunoSEQ multiplex PCR; TCRdb's version includes in-frame clones alone and lacks a portion of them. The table lists over 55,000 clones, around 80% of them singletons. Time point described: week 11, during vaccination. Every single dose of the vaccine, 300 ug of mutant IDH1 20-mer peptide, came with topical imiquimod.

The TCR sequence derives from a man aged 25-45 years with glioma. The genes are TRBV6-1 and TRBJ1-1; D remains ambiguous. Sample: PBMCs, taken from a glioma patient whose treatment included an IDH1 peptide vaccine. Written as DNA, the CDR3 is TGTGCCAGCAGTCGCACAGCAAACACTGAAGCTTTCTTT. Its translation: CASSRTANTEAFF.